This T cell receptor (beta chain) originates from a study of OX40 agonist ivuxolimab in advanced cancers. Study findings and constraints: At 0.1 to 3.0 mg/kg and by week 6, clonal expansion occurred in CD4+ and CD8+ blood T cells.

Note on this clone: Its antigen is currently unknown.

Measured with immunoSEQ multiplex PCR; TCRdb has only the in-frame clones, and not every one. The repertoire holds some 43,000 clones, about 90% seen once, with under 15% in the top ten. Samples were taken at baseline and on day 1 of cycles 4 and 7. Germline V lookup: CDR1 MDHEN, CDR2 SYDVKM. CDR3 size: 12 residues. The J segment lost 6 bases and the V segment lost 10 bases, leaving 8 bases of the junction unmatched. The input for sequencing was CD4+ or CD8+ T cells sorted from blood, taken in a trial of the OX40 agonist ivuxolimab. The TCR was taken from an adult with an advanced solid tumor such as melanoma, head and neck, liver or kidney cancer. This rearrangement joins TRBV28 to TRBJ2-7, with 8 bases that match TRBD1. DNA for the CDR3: TGTGCCACCGGACAGGGTTTTGTCGAGCAGTACTTC. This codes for CATGQGFVEQYF.